Listed below are T cell receptor beta chains from one sample, sequenced in a study of T cell responses to AZD1222 COVID-19 vaccine. Repertoires were generated with immunoSEQ multiplex PCR, while TCRdb's copy carries only in-frame clones and drops some. The data contain about 5,000 clones, approximately 90% of them singletons. The sequenced sample was peripheral blood, obtained 28 days after the second AZD1222 dose. Every receptor here comes from an adult who received the AZD1222 COVID-19 vaccine. Each CDR3 is given with its conserved first and last residue. D genes are given only for firm matches. The size field is filled for only some rows; it gives once, few, many or a size class.

TRBJ1-4,.,TRBV28,.,CASSIGATNEKLFF,TGTGCCAGCAGCATCGGGGCTACTAATGAAAAACTGTTTTTT
TRBJ2-1,once,TRBV18,TRBD1,CASSQTGTGEFF,TGTGCCAGCTCACAAACCGGGACAGGGGAGTTCTTC